This T cell receptor beta chain was identified during a study of blood T cell repertoires in COVID-19. The overall study: Both acute and convalescent COVID-19 samples were obtained from the United States, Italy and Spain. T cells, B-cell-depleted T cells, or PBMCs provided the cDNA or gDNA that served as material.

The germline V gene has CDR1 MNHEY and CDR2 SVGEGT. The CDR3 is 17 residues long. Trimming removed 0 bases at V and 5 bases at J, with 16 bases between. Original data processing: It was from reference gene primer amplification that nucleated cell counts were estimated. Data came from immunoSEQ multiplex PCR; TCRdb stores just in-frame clones and leaves some out. The V and J calls and clone size are taken from that table; D and trimming were inferred from the DNA. The profile covers roughly 120,000 clones, with about 74% appearing a single time and 5.5% to 7% taken by the ten largest. The chain joins TRBV6-2 or TRBV6-3 to TRBJ2-2; tentatively, D is TRBD1 (5 bases). The TCR was taken from a man in his sixties or seventies with acute or convalescent COVID-19. Sequenced material: peripheral blood. This chain's CDR3 is CASSYSRRSGATGELFF. CDR3 nucleotides: TGTGCCAGCAGTTACTCTCGGCGCTCTGGGGCAACCGGGGAGCTGTTTTTT.